The next 16 T cell receptor beta chains were all read from a single sample in a study of response to subunit inactivated influenza vaccine. TCRdb called the RT-PCR reads again in MiXCR, with one record for every CDR3 protein. Of approximately 500,000 distinct CDR3 sequences in the sample, approximately 14% were seen once. The source was PBMCs from blood, collected about 11 days after vaccination. The receptors originated from a man over 45 who received an inactivated influenza vaccine.

This clonotype appeared many times. J is TRBJ2-7 and V is TRBV28; D gene ambiguous. V was clipped by 6 bases and J by 4 bases, with 10 bases between them. Germline V gene sequence: CDR1 MDHEN, CDR2 SYDVKM. The CDR3 covers 12 residues. CDR3 protein: CASSHATYEQYF. The CDR3 DNA is TGTGCCAGCAGCCATGCGACGTACGAGCAGTACTTC.

This clonotype was found a few times. The chain recombines TRBV6-2 or TRBV6-3 with TRBJ2-7, with D perhaps assigned TRBD1 or TRBD2 (5 bases each). From germline, CDR1 is MNHEY and CDR2 SVGEGT. This CDR3 is 17 amino acids long. V was cut by 0 bases and J by 1 base, with 16 bases left in between. The CDR3 bases are TGTGCCAGCAGTTACTCGAGGCGTGGGACGGTATCCTACGAGCAGTACTTC. The encoded protein is CASSYSRRGTVSYEQYF.

This clonotype came up many times. The chain couples TRBV6-1 to TRBJ1-1, with 7 bases aligning to TRBD1. V was pared by 6 bases and J by 0 bases, with 4 bases of the junction left unmatched. Germline V gene sequence: CDR1 MNHNS, CDR2 SASEGT. The CDR3 is made up of 14 amino acids. The CDR3 loop is CASRQGGMNTEAFF. CDR3 coding DNA: TGTGCCAGCAGGCAGGGGGGAATGAACACTGAAGCTTTCTTT.

The V call is TRBV29-1, the J call TRBJ1-2; weak D call: TRBD1 (6 bases). CDR3 length: 15 residues. Germline-derived CDR1 and CDR2 are SQVTM and ANQGSEA. V shed 4 bases and J shed 0 bases, with 15 bases lying between them. The CDR3 DNA is TGCAGCGTTGGGGGCGGGACACAGGCTAACTATGGCTACACCTTC. Its translation: CSVGGGTQANYGYTF.

V is TRBV20-1 and J is TRBJ1-5; 7 bases line up with TRBD1. J gave up 6 bases and V 0 bases, and 8 bases lay outside the gene matches. Germline CDR1 DFQATT, CDR2 SNEGSKA (reference sequence). This CDR3 contains 15 residues. CDR3 in amino acids: CSARELGQRGQPQHF. CDR3 in DNA: TGCAGTGCTAGAGAATTGGGACAGCGCGGTCAGCCCCAGCATTTT.

This clonotype has just a few counts. V is TRBV3-1 and J is TRBJ2-7; 9 positions match TRBD1. This CDR3 comprises 15 residues. The J segment lost 6 bases and the V segment lost 5 bases, leaving 11 bases of the junction unmatched. The V gene's germline CDR1 is LGHDT and CDR2 YNNKEL (reference sequence). The CDR3 region has the DNA TGTGCCAGCAGCTACGGGACAGGGCTGACGGGCGAGCAGTACTTC. Its translation: CASSYGTGLTGEQYF.

This clonotype was picked up a small number of times. The chain couples TRBV6-1 to TRBJ1-2; 8 nucleotides align to TRBD1. J lost 7 bases, V lost 7 bases, and 11 bases had no gene match. The length of the CDR3 is 14 residues. Germline loops: CDR1 MNHNS, CDR2 SASEGT. The CDR3 sequence: CASTKLAGGFGYTF. The CDR3 DNA reads TGTGCCAGCACCAAACTGGCAGGGGGCTTTGGCTACACCTTC.

The CDR3 nucleotides read TGTGCCAGCAGCTTAGAAGGCCATACTGAGCAGTACTTC. Encoded protein: CASSLEGHTEQYF. This chain uses TRBV11-3 with TRBJ2-7; D unclear. The germline V and J ends were trimmed by 0 bases and 7 bases, with 10 bases remaining between them. This CDR3 region has 13 residues. CDR1 SGHNT and CDR2 YENEEA come from the germline V gene. Full variable domain (outside the CDR3, taken from reference TRBV11-3 and TRBJ2-7): EAGVVQSPRYKIIEKKQPVAFWCNPISGHNTLYWYLQNLGQGPELLIRYENEEAVDDSQLPKDRFSAERLKGVDSTLKIQPAELGDSAVYLCASSLEGHTEQYFGPGTRLTVT.

This clonotype was seen repeatedly, ten times or more. The chain employs TRBV4-3 and TRBJ2-7, with 9 bases fitting TRBD2. From germline, CDR1 is LGHNA and CDR2 YSLEER. The CDR3 totals 14 residues. V was pared by 4 bases and J by 4 bases, with 5 bases of the junction left unmatched. The CDR3 nucleotides read TGCGCCAGCAGCCCTTCGACTAGCGGTTACGAGCAGTACTTC. The encoded protein is CASSPSTSGYEQYF.

The chain recombines TRBV24-1 with TRBJ1-5, with 8 bases that match TRBD1. The CDR3 spans 15 residues. The J segment lost 4 bases and the V segment lost 3 bases, leaving 4 bases of the junction unmatched. CDR1 is KGHDR, CDR2 SFDVKD, per germline. The CDR3 loop reads CATSDNRGGNQPQHF. In DNA, the CDR3 is TGTGCCACCAGTGATAACAGGGGGGGGAATCAGCCCCAGCATTTT.

This clonotype came up many times. The chain employs TRBV12-3 or TRBV12-4 and TRBJ2-5; 8 bases are shared with TRBD2. CDR3 size: 16 residues. After removal of 7 bases from V and 4 bases from J, the junction contained 14 bases not matched to a gene. The CDR3 bases are TGTGCCAGCAAGGCCGGGGGGGGGGGCGACAGAGAGACCCAGTACTTC. Translation gives CASKAGGGGDRETQYF.

This clonotype was counted at least ten times. This rearrangement joins TRBV29-1 to TRBJ2-7; D is perhaps TRBD1 or TRBD2 (5 bases each). The CDR3 loop spans 9 amino acids. Trimming took off 6 bases at V and 11 bases at J, with 11 bases between the two ends. Germline V gene lookup returns CDR1 SQVTM and CDR2 ANQGSEA. The CDR3 coding sequence is TGCAGCGTCCGAGGGACCGAGTACTTC. Protein product: CSVRGTEYF.

CDR3: CASSLTSGGIRAQFF. The CDR3 DNA reads as TGTGCCAGCAGCTTAACTAGCGGGGGGATCCGGGCCCAGTTCTTC. The chain joins TRBV7-2 to TRBJ2-1, with 12 bases lining up with TRBD2. The CDR3 is 15 amino acids. Germline CDR1 is SGHTA and CDR2 is FQGNSA. The ends lost 2 bases at V and 13 bases at J; junction bases unmatched: 9.

This sequence joins TRBV12-3 or TRBV12-4 and TRBJ1-1, with 7 bases lining up with TRBD1. The V and J ends lost 3 bases and 6 bases, in that order; junction bases with no gene match: 7. CDR3 length equals 14 residues. Written as DNA, the CDR3 is TGTGCCAGCAGTTTTGGGGGACAGCCTCCTGAAGCTTTCTTT. Amino acids: CASSFGGQPPEAFF.

V is TRBV20-1 and J is TRBJ2-3, with D maybe TRBD1 (5 bases). Germline V gene data show CDR1 as DFQATT and CDR2 as SNEGSKA (reference sequence). The CDR3 is made up of 14 amino acids. V was cut by 5 bases and J by 2 bases, with 14 bases left in between. CDR3 protein: CSASLTVFTDTQYF. Written as DNA, the CDR3 is TGCAGTGCTTCGCTGACAGTGTTCACAGATACGCAGTATTTT.

Here the CDR3 DNA reads TGTGCCAGCAGTTACCGCTGGACAGGACTCTACGAGCAGTACTTC. Its translation is CASSYRWTGLYEQYF. This chain uses TRBV6-5 with TRBJ2-7; TRBD1 agrees at 7 bases. After removal of 2 bases from V and 3 bases from J, the junction contained 7 bases not matched to a gene. Germline V gene sequence: CDR1 MNHEY, CDR2 SVGAGI. There are 15 residues in the CDR3.